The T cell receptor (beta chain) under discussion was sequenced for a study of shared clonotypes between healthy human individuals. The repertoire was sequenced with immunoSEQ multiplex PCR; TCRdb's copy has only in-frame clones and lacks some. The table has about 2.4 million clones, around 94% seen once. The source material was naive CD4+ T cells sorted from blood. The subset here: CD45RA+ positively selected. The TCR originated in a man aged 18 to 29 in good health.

CDR3 bases: TGCGCCAGCAGCCCCCAAGCGGGGGCTCAAGAGACCCAGTACTTC. Translating gives CASSPQAGAQETQYF. This chain joins TRBV5-1 and TRBJ2-5, with TRBD2 matching 8 bases. There are 15 residues in the CDR3. Germline CDR1 is SGHRS and CDR2 is YFSETQ. J lost 2 bases, V lost 4 bases, and 7 bases had no gene match.